A selection of T cell receptor beta chains follows, all from one sample in a study of CD8 T cells in Susac syndrome. TCRdb itself ran the immunoSEQ multiplex PCR reads through MiXCR, one entry per CDR3 protein. This repertoire shows about 150,000 distinct CDR3 sequences, roughly 94% found once; its top ten account for 0.21%. The specimen sequenced was CD8+ T cells from PBMCs. Receptor source: a human donor with multiple sclerosis. CDR3s include the opening cysteine and the closing phenylalanine or tryptophan. The order of the fields is CDR3 length, D gene, V gene, clone size, J gene, CDR3 DNA, CDR3 protein. The D gene is left open where the match is weak. For some rows the clone size is stated as once, few or many, or as a class when expanded; others skip it.

CDR3 length: 15; D gene: TRBD2; V gene: TRBV6-5; clone size: -; J gene: TRBJ2-1; CDR3 DNA: TGTGCCAGCAGTTTGACTAGCGGGGGTAAAAATGAGCAGTTCTTC; CDR3 protein: CASSLTSGGKNEQFF
CDR3 length: 14; D gene: -; V gene: TRBV28; clone size: -; J gene: TRBJ2-5; CDR3 DNA: TGTGCCAGCAGTTTTCTTGGGGACCAAGAGACCCAGTACTTC; CDR3 protein: CASSFLGDQETQYF
CDR3 length: 17; D gene: -; V gene: TRBV28; clone size: -; J gene: TRBJ1-1; CDR3 DNA: TGTGCCAGCAGTTTTGAGGGAACCTCTGACATGAACACTGAAGCTTTCTTT; CDR3 protein: CASSFEGTSDMNTEAFF
CDR3 length: 13; D gene: -; V gene: TRBV20-1; clone size: -; J gene: TRBJ2-5; CDR3 DNA: TGCAGTGCTAGCCCACAGGGAGAGGAGACCCAGTACTTC; CDR3 protein: CSASPQGEETQYF
CDR3 length: 14; D gene: -; V gene: TRBV29-1; clone size: -; J gene: TRBJ1-5; CDR3 DNA: TGCAGCGTTGCGTATTCGGGTAGCAATCAGCCCCAGCATTTT; CDR3 protein: CSVAYSGSNQPQHF
CDR3 length: 13; D gene: -; V gene: TRBV7-2; clone size: -; J gene: TRBJ1-1; CDR3 DNA: TGTGCCAGCAGCGGTCGACAGAACACTGAAGCTTTCTTT; CDR3 protein: CASSGRQNTEAFF
CDR3 length: 13; D gene: -; V gene: TRBV9; clone size: -; J gene: TRBJ1-1; CDR3 DNA: TGTGCCAGCAGCGTAGAAGGGGCCACTGAAGCTTTCTTT; CDR3 protein: CASSVEGATEAFF
CDR3 length: 15; D gene: TRBD1; V gene: TRBV19; clone size: -; J gene: TRBJ2-7; CDR3 DNA: TGTGCCAGTAGTTCCGGGACAGGGGCAGCCTACGAGCAGTACTTC; CDR3 protein: CASSSGTGAAYEQYF
CDR3 length: 12; D gene: -; V gene: TRBV24-1; clone size: -; J gene: TRBJ1-1; CDR3 DNA: TGTGCCACCAGTGACGGGAACACTGAAGCTTTCTTT; CDR3 protein: CATSDGNTEAFF
CDR3 length: 15; D gene: -; V gene: TRBV3-1; clone size: -; J gene: TRBJ2-7; CDR3 DNA: TGTGCCAGCAGCTACCGGGCCCTGGGCTCCTACGAGCAGTACTTC; CDR3 protein: CASSYRALGSYEQYF
CDR3 length: 16; D gene: TRBD1; V gene: TRBV23-1; clone size: -; J gene: TRBJ1-3; CDR3 DNA: TGCGCCAGCAGCCCCGGACAGGGGCCATCGGGAAACACCATATATTTT; CDR3 protein: CASSPGQGPSGNTIYF
CDR3 length: 14; D gene: -; V gene: TRBV29-1; clone size: -; J gene: TRBJ1-1; CDR3 DNA: TGCAGCACACCTCCCCCCGACGGGCACACTGAAGCTTTCTTT; CDR3 protein: CSTPPPDGHTEAFF
CDR3 length: 15; D gene: TRBD1; V gene: TRBV4-1; clone size: -; J gene: TRBJ2-2; CDR3 DNA: TGCGCCAGCAGCCTTGGGACAGGGCTTACCGGGGAGCTGTTTTTT; CDR3 protein: CASSLGTGLTGELFF
CDR3 length: 15; D gene: TRBD2; V gene: TRBV11-2; clone size: -; J gene: TRBJ2-1; CDR3 DNA: TGTGCCAGCAGCGTGACTAGCGGGGACCGGTATGAGCAGTTCTTC; CDR3 protein: CASSVTSGDRYEQFF
CDR3 length: 13; D gene: -; V gene: TRBV29-1; clone size: -; J gene: TRBJ2-7; CDR3 DNA: TGCAGCGTTGATTTGAGGGGGAACTACGAGCAGTACTTC; CDR3 protein: CSVDLRGNYEQYF
CDR3 length: 15; D gene: -; V gene: TRBV9; clone size: -; J gene: TRBJ1-1; CDR3 DNA: TGTGCCAGCAGCCATAACAGAGACATGAACACTGAAGCTTTCTTT; CDR3 protein: CASSHNRDMNTEAFF
CDR3 length: 14; D gene: -; V gene: TRBV27; clone size: -; J gene: TRBJ2-1; CDR3 DNA: TGTGCCAGCAGTTTATTGGCAGAAAACAATGAGCAGTTCTTC; CDR3 protein: CASSLLAENNEQFF
CDR3 length: 14; D gene: -; V gene: TRBV11-2; clone size: -; J gene: TRBJ2-7; CDR3 DNA: TGTGCCAGCAGCTCCCCGGGGACGTCCTACGAGCAGTACTTC; CDR3 protein: CASSSPGTSYEQYF
CDR3 length: 13; D gene: -; V gene: TRBV7-3; clone size: once; J gene: TRBJ1-2; CDR3 DNA: TGTGCCAGCAGCTCCTGGGACGGGGATGGCTACACCTTC; CDR3 protein: CASSSWDGDGYTF
CDR3 length: 13; D gene: -; V gene: TRBV28; clone size: few; J gene: TRBJ1-1; CDR3 DNA: TGTGCCAGCAGTTTCACAGGGAACACTGAAGCTTTCTTT; CDR3 protein: CASSFTGNTEAFF
CDR3 length: 15; D gene: TRBD2; V gene: TRBV15; clone size: -; J gene: TRBJ2-5; CDR3 DNA: TGTGCCACCAGCAGACTAGCGGGGGGTAGGGAGACCCAGTACTTC; CDR3 protein: CATSRLAGGRETQYF
CDR3 length: 15; D gene: TRBD1; V gene: TRBV3-1; clone size: few; J gene: TRBJ1-6; CDR3 DNA: TGTGCCAGCAGCCAAGACGGACAGGGGTATTCACCCCTCCACTTT; CDR3 protein: CASSQDGQGYSPLHF
CDR3 length: 13; D gene: -; V gene: TRBV20-1; clone size: once; J gene: TRBJ1-5; CDR3 DNA: TGCAGTGCTCGACCTATAGGCAATCAGCCCCAGCATTTT; CDR3 protein: CSARPIGNQPQHF
CDR3 length: 15; D gene: -; V gene: TRBV3-1; clone size: -; J gene: TRBJ2-1; CDR3 DNA: TGTGCCAGCAGCCCACAGACGGGGACGTTGGTTGAGCAGTTCTTC; CDR3 protein: CASSPQTGTLVEQFF
CDR3 length: 12; D gene: TRBD1; V gene: TRBV20-1; clone size: -; J gene: TRBJ2-1; CDR3 DNA: TGCAGTGCTCCGACAGGGGGCAATGAGCAGTTCTTC; CDR3 protein: CSAPTGGNEQFF
CDR3 length: 11; D gene: -; V gene: TRBV20-1; clone size: -; J gene: TRBJ2-7; CDR3 DNA: TGCAGTGTGAAGGGGGCCTACGAGCAGTACTTC; CDR3 protein: CSVKGAYEQYF
CDR3 length: 17; D gene: -; V gene: TRBV7-9; clone size: -; J gene: TRBJ1-2; CDR3 DNA: TGTGCCAGCAGCTCCGGGGAGTCCAGTACAGCTAACTATGGCTACACCTTC; CDR3 protein: CASSSGESSTANYGYTF
CDR3 length: 15; D gene: TRBD2; V gene: TRBV29-1; clone size: -; J gene: TRBJ2-5; CDR3 DNA: TGCAGCGTGGGACTAGCGGGGGGCTCCGAAGAGACCCAGTACTTC; CDR3 protein: CSVGLAGGSEETQYF